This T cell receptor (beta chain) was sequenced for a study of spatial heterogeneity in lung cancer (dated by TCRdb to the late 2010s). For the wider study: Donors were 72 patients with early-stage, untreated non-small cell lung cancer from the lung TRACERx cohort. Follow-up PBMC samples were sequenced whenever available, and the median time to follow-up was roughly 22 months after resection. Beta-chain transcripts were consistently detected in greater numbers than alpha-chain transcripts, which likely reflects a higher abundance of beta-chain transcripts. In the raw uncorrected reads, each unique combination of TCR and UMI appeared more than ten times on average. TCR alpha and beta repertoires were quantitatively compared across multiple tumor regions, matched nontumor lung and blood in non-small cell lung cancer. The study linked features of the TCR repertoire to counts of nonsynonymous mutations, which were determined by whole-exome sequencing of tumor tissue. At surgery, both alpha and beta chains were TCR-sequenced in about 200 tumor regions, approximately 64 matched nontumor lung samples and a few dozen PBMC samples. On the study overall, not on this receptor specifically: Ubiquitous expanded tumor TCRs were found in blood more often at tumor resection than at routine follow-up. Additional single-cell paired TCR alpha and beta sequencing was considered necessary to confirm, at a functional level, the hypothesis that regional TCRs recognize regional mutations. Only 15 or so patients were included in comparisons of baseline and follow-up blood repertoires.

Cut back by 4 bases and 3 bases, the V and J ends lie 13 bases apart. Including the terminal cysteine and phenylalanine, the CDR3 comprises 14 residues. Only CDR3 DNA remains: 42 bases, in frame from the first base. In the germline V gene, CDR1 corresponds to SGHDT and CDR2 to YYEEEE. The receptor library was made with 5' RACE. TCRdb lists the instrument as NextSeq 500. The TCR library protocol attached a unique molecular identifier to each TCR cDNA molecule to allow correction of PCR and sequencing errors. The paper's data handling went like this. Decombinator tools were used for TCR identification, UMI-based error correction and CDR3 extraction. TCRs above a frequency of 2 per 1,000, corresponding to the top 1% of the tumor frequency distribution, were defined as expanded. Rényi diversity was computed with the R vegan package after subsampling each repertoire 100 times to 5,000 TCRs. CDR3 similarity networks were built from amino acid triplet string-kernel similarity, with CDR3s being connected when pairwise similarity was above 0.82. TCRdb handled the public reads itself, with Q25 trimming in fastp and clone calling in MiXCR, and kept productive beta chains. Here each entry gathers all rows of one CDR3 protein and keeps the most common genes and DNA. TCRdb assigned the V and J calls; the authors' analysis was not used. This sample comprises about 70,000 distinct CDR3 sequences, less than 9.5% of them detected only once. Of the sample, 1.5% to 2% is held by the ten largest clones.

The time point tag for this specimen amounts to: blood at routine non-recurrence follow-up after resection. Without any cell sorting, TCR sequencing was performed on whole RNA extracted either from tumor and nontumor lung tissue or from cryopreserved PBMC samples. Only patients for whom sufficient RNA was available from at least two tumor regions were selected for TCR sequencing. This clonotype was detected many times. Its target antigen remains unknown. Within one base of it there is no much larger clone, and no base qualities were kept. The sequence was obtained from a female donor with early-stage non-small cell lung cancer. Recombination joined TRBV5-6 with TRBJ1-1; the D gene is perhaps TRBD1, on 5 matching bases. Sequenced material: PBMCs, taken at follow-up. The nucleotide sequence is TGTGCCAGCAGCCCCCTGGCGGGGGACACTGAAGCTTTCTTT. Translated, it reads CASSPLAGDTEAFF.